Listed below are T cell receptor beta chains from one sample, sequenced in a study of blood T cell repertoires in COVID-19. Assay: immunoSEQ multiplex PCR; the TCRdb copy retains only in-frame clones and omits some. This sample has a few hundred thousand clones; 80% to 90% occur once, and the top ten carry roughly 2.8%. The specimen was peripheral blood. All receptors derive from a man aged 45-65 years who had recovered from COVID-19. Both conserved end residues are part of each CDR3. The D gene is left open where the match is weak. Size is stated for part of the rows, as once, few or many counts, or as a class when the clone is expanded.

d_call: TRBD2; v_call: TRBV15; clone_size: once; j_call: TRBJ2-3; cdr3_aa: CATSRTLAGGSGDTQYF; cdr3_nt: TGTGCCACCAGCAGAACACTAGCGGGAGGCTCGGGAGATACGCAGTATTTT
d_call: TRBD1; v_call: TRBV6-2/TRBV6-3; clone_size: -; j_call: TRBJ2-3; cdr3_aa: CASSFRDRFRDTQYF; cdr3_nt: TGTGCCAGCAGTTTCCGGGACAGGTTCAGGGATACGCAGTATTTT
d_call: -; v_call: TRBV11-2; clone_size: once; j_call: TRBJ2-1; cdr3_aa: CASSLGGEAINEQFF; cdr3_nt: TGTGCCAGCAGCCTGGGGGGTGAGGCGATAAATGAGCAGTTCTTC
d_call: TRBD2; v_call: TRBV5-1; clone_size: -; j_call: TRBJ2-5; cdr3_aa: CASSLSSGGMKETQYF; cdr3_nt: TGCGCCAGCAGCTTGAGTTCCGGGGGGATGAAGGAGACCCAGTACTTC
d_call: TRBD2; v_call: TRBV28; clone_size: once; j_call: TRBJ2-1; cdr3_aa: CASLRGLGNEQFF; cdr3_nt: TGTGCCAGCCTCCGGGGACTAGGGAATGAGCAGTTCTTC
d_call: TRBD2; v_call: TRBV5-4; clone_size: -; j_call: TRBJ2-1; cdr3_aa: CASSLRREVDNEQFF; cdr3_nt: TGTGCCAGCAGCTTGCGGCGGGAGGTAGACAATGAGCAGTTCTTC
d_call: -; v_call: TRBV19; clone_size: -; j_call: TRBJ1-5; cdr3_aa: CASSIRGREPNQPQHF; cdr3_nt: TGTGCCAGTAGTATCCGTGGCCGGGAACCAAATCAGCCCCAGCATTTT
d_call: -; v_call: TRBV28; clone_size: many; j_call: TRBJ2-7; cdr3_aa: CASNTPGSGHYEQYF; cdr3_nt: TGTGCCAGTAACACCCCGGGTAGCGGTCACTACGAGCAGTACTTC
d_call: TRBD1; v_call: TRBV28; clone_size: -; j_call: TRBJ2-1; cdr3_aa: CASSPQAGTGRGQFF; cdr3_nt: TGTGCCAGCAGTCCGCAGGCCGGGACAGGGAGGGGGCAGTTCTTC
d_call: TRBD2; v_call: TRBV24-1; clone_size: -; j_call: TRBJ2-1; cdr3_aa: CATSAGGSYNEQFF; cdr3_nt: TGTGCCACCAGTGCGGGGGGATCCTACAATGAGCAGTTCTTC
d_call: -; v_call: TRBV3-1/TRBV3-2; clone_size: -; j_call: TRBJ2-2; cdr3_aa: CASSQAGTFNTGELFF; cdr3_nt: TGTGCCAGCAGCCAAGCCGGGACTTTTAACACCGGGGAGCTGTTTTTT
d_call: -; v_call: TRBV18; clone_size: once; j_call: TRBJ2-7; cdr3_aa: CASSLELGEGFYEQYF; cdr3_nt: TGTGCCAGCTCACTAGAGTTGGGCGAGGGATTCTACGAGCAGTACTTC
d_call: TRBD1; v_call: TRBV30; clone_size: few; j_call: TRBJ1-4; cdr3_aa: CAWTPGQPGEKLFF; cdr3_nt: TGTGCCTGGACCCCGGGACAGCCGGGGGAAAAACTGTTTTTT
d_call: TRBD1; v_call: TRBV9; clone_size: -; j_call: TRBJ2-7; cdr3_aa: CASSDPGQGAHEQYF; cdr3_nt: TGTGCCAGCAGCGACCCGGGACAGGGGGCGCACGAGCAGTACTTC
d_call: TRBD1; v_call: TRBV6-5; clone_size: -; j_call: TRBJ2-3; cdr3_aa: CASNPTGASTDTQYF; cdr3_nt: TGTGCCAGCAACCCGACAGGGGCTAGCACAGATACGCAGTATTTT
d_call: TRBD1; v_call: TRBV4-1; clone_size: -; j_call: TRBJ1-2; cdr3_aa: CASSFGQGAMGYTF; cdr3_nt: TGCGCCAGCAGTTTCGGACAGGGGGCTATGGGCTACACCTTC
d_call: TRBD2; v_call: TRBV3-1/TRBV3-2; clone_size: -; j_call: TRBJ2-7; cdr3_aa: CASSQDPLAGVEQYF; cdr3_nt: TGTGCCAGCAGCCAAGATCCGCTAGCGGGAGTCGAGCAGTACTTC
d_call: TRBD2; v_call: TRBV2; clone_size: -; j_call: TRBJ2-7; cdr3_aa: CASTLSGRAAEQYF; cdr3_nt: TGTGCCAGCACCCTTAGCGGGAGGGCCGCCGAGCAGTACTTC
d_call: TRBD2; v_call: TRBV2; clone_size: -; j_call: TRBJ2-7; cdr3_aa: CASTDSGISYEQYF; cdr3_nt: TGTGCCAGCACGGATAGCGGGATCTCCTACGAGCAGTACTTC
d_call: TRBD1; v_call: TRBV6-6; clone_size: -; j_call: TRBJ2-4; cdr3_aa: CASSSLDRLAKNIQYF; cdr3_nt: TGTGCCAGCAGTTCCCTGGACAGGCTAGCCAAAAACATTCAGTACTTC